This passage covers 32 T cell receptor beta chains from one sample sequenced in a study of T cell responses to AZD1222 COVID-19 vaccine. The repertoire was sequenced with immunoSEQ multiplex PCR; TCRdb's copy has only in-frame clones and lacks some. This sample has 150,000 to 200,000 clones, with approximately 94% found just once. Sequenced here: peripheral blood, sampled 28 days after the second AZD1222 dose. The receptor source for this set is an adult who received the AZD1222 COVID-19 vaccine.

CDR3: CASSYPGTAQHF. DNA of the CDR3: TGTGCCAGCAGTTATCCGGGTACGGCCCAGCATTTT. The chain recombines TRBV6-2 or TRBV6-3 with TRBJ1-5, with unresolved D. V was cut by 3 bases and J by 11 bases, with 11 bases left in between. There are 12 residues in the CDR3. Germline V gives CDR1 MNHEY, CDR2 SVGEGT.

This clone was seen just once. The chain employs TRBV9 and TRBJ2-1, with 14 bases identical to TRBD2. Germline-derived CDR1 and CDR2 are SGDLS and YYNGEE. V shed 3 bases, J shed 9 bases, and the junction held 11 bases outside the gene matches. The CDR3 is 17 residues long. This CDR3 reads CASSGRLAGGPRIEQFF. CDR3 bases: TGTGCCAGCAGCGGACGACTAGCGGGAGGGCCGAGGATTGAGCAGTTCTTC.

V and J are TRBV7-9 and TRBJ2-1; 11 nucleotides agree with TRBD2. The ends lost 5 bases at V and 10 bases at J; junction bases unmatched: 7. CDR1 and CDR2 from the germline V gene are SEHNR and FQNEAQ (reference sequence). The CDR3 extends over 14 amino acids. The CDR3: CASSPLAGGDEQFF. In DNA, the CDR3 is TGTGCCAGCAGCCCCCTAGCGGGGGGAGACGAGCAGTTCTTC.

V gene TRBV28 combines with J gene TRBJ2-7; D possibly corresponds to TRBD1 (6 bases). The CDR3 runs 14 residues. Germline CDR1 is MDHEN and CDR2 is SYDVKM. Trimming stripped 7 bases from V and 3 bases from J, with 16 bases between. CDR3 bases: TGTGCCAGCATTCCGGGGCAGGGGTTCTACGAGCAGTACTTC. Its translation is CASIPGQGFYEQYF.

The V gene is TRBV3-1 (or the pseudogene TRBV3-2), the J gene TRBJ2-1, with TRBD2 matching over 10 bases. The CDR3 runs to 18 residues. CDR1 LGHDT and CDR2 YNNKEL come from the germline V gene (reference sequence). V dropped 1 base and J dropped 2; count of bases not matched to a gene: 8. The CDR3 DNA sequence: TGTGCCAGCAGCCAAGGACTAGCGGGTAACCCGACCTACAATGAGCAGTTCTTC. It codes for CASSQGLAGNPTYNEQFF.

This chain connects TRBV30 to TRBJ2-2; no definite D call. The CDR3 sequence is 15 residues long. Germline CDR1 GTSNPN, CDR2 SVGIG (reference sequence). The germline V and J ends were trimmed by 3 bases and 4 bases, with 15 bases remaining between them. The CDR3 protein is CAWSVFRPSTGELFF. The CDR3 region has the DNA TGTGCCTGGAGCGTTTTCCGTCCATCCACCGGGGAGCTGTTTTTT.

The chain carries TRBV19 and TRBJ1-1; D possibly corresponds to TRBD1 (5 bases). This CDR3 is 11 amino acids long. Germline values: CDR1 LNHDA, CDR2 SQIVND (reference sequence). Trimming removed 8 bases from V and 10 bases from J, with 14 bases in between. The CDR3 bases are TGTGCCAGTGGGGTCGGGGCCGTAGCTTTCTTT. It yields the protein CASGVGAVAFF. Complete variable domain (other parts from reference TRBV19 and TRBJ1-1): DGGITQSPKYLFRKEGQNVTLSCEQNLNHDAMYWYRQDPGQGLRLIYYSQIVNDFQKGDIAEGYSVSREKKESFPLTVTSAQKNPTAFYLCASGVGAVAFFGQGTRLTVV.

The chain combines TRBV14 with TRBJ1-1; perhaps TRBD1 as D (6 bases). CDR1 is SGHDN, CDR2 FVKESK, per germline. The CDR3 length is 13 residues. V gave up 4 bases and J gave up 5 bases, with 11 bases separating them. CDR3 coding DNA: TGTGCCAGCAGCCTAACAGGGAGGACTGAAGCTTTCTTT. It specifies CASSLTGRTEAFF.

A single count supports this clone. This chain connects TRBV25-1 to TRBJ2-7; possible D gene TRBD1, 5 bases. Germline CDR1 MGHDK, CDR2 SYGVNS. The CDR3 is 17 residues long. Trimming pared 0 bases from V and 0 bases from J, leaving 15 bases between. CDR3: CASSEYVDIWPSYEQYF. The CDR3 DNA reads TGTGCCAGCAGTGAATATGTGGACATCTGGCCCTCCTACGAGCAGTACTTC.

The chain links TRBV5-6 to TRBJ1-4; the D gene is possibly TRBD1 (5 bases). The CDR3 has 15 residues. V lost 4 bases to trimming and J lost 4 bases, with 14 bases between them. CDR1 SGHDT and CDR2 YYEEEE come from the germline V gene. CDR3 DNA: TGTGCCAGCAGCCGCCTTGACAGAGATAATGAAAAACTGTTTTTT. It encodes CASSRLDRDNEKLFF. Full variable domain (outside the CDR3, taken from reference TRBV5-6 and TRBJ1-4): DAGVTQSPTHLIKTRGQQVTLRCSPKSGHDTVSWYQQALGQGPQFIFQYYEEEERQRGNFPDRFSGHQFPNYSSELNVNALLLGDSALYLCASSRLDRDNEKLFFGSGTQLSVL.

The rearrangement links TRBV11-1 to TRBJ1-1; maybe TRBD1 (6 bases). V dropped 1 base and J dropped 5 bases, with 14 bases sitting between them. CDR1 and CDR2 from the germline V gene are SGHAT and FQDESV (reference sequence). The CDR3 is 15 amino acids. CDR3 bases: TGTGCCAGCAGCTTAGGATTGGGGGCGCATACTGAAGCTTTCTTT. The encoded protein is CASSLGLGAHTEAFF.

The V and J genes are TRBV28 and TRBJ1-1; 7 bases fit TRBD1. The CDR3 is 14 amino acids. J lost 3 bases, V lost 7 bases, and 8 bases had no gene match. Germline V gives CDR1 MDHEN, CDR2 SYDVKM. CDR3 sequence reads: CASIPGGQYTEAFF. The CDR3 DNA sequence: TGTGCCAGCATCCCAGGGGGACAGTACACTGAAGCTTTCTTT.

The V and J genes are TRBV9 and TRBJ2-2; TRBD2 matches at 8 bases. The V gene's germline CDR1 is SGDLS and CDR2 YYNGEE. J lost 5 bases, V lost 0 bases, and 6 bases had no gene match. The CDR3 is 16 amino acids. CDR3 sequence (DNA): TGTGCCAGCAGCGTAGAGGCGGGAGGAGGGACCGGGGAGCTGTTTTTT. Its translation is CASSVEAGGGTGELFF.

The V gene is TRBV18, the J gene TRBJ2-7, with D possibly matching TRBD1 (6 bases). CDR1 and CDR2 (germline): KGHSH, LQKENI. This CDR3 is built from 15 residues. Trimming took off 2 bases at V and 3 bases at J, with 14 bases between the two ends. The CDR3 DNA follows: TGTGCCAGCTCACCAAAACAGGGAAAAGACTACGAGCAGTACTTC. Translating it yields CASSPKQGKDYEQYF.

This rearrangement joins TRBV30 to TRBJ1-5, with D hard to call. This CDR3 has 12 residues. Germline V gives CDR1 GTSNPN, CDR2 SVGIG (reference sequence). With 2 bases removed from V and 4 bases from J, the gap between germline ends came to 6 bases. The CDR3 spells CAWSRGNQPQHF. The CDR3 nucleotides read TGTGCCTGGAGTCGCGGAAATCAGCCCCAGCATTTT.

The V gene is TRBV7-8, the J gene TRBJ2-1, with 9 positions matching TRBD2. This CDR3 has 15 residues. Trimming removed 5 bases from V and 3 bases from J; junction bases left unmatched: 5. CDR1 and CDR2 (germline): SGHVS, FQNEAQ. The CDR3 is CASSKGLAIYNEQFF. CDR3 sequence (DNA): TGTGCCAGCAGCAAGGGACTAGCTATCTACAATGAGCAGTTCTTC.

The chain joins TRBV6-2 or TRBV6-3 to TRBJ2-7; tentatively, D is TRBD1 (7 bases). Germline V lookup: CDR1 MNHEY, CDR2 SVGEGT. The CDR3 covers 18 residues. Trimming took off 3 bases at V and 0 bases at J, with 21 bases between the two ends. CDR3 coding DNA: TGTGCCAGCAGTTATCTCGCGTGGAACAGGGGAGGCTCCTACGAGCAGTACTTC. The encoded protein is CASSYLAWNRGGSYEQYF.

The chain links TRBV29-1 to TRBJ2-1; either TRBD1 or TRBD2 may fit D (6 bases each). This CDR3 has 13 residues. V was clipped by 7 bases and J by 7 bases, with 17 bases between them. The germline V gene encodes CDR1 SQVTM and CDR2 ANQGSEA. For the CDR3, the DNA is TGCAGCGGTCAAGGGGGGCAGGGTAATGAGCAGTTCTTC. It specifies CSGQGGQGNEQFF.

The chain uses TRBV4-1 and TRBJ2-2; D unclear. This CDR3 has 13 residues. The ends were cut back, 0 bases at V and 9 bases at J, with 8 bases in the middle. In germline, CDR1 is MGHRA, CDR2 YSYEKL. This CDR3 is CASSQDAGWELFF. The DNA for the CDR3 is TGCGCCAGCAGCCAAGATGCCGGATGGGAGCTGTTTTTT.

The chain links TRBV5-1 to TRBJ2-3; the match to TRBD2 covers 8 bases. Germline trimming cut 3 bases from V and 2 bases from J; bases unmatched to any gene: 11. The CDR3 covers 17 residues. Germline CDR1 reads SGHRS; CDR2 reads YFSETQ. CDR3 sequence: CASSSSPLAENTDTQYF. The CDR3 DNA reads TGCGCCAGCAGCTCATCCCCACTAGCGGAGAACACAGATACGCAGTATTTT.

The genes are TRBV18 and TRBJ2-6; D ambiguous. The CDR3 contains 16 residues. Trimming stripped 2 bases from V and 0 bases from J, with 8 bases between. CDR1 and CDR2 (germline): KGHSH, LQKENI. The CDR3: CASSPVQSSGANVLTF. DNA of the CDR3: TGTGCCAGCTCACCAGTGCAGAGCTCTGGGGCCAACGTCCTGACTTTC.

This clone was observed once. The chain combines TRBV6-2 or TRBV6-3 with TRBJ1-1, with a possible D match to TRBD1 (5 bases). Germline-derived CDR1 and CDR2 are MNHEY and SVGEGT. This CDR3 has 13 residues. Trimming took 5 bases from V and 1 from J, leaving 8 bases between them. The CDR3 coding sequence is TGTGCCAGCAGTGCCGGACAGAACACTGAAGCTTTCTTT. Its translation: CASSAGQNTEAFF.

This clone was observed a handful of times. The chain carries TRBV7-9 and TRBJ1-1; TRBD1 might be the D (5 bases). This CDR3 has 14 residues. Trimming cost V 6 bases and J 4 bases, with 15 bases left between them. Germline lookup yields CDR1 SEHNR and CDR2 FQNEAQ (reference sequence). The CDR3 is CASRPSGRTTEAFF. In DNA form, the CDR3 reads TGTGCCAGCAGACCCTCAGGGCGAACCACTGAAGCTTTCTTT.

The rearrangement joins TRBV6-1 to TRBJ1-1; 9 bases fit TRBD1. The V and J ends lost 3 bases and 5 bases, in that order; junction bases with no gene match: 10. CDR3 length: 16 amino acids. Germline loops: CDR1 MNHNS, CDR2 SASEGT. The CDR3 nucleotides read TGTGCCAGCAGTGATGAGATAGGGACAGGGAAGACTGAAGCTTTCTTT. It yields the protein CASSDEIGTGKTEAFF.

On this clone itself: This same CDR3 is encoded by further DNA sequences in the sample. This chain's CDR3 is CASSLGTNQPQHF. The CDR3 DNA sequence: TGTGCCAGCAGCTTAGGGACCAATCAGCCCCAGCATTTT. The chain links TRBV11-2 to TRBJ1-5; D is unclear. Trimming removed 1 base from V and 3 bases from J, with 4 bases in between. This CDR3 is built from 13 residues. From germline, CDR1 is SGHAT and CDR2 FQNNGV. The variable domain in full, completed from reference TRBV11-2 and TRBJ1-5, reads EAGVAQSPRYKIIEKRQSVAFWCNPISGHATLYWYQQILGQGPKLLIQFQNNGVVDDSQLPKDRFSAERLKGVDSTLKIQPAKLEDSAVYLCASSLGTNQPQHFGDGTRLSIL.

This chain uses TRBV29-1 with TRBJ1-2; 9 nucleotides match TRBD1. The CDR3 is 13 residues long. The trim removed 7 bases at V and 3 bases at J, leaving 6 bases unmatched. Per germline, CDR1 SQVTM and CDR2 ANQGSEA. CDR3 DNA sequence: TGCAGCGGGGACAGGGAAACTGACTATGGCTACACCTTC. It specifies CSGDRETDYGYTF.

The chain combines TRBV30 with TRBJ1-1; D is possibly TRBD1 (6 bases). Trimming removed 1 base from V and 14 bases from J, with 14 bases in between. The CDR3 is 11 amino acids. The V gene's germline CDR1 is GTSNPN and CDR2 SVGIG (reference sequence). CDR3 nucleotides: TGTGCCTGGAGTGAAGGGGGACCAATATTCTTT. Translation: CAWSEGGPIFF. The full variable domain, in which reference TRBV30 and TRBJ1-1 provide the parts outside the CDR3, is SQTIHQWPATLVQPVGSPLSLECTVEGTSNPNLYWYRQAAGRGLQLLFYSVGIGQISSEVPQNLSASRPQDRQFILSSKKLLLSDSGFYLCAWSEGGPIFFGQGTRLTVV.

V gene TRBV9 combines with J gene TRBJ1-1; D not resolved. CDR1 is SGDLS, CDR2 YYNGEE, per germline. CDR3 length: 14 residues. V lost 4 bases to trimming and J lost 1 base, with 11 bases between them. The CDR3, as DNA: TGTGCCAGCAGCCCCCGGAACCGGAACACTGAAGCTTTCTTT. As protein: CASSPRNRNTEAFF.

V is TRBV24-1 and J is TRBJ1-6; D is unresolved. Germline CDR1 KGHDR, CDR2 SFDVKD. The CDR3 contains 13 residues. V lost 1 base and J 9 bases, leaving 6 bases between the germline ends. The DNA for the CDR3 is TGTGCCACCAGTGATTTTCGTAGTTCACCCCTCCACTTT. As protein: CATSDFRSSPLHF.

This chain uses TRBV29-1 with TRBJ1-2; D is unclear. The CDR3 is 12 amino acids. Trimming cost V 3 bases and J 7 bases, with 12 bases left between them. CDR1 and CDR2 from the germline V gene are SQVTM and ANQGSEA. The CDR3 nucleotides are TGCAGCGTTGAGACCGCGGTAGTTGGCTACACCTTC. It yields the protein CSVETAVVGYTF.

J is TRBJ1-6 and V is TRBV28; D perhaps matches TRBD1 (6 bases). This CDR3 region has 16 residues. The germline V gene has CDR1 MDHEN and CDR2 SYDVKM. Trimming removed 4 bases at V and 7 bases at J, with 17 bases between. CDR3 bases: TGTGCCAGCAGTTCCGAAAGGGGGGCGGGCAATTCACCCCTCCACTTT. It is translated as CASSSERGAGNSPLHF. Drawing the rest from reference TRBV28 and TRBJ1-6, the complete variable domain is DVKVTQSSRYLVKRTGEKVFLECVQDMDHENMFWYRQDPGLGLRLIYFSYDVKMKEKGDIPEGYSVSREKKERFSLILESASTNQTSMYLCASSSERGAGNSPLHFGNGTRLTVT.

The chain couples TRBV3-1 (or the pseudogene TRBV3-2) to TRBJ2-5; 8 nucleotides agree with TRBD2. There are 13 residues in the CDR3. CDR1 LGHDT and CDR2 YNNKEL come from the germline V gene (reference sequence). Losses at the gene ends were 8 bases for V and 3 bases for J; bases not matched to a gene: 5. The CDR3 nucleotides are TGTGCCAGCCGGCGAGCGGGAGAAGAGACCCAGTACTTC. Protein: CASRRAGEETQYF.